The 26 T cell receptor beta chains below were found in one sample sequenced in a study of shared clonotypes between healthy human individuals. Produced via immunoSEQ multiplex PCR; TCRdb's table is partial and in-frame only. The data show about 2.4 million clones, with 80% to 95% seen just once and about 0.38% held by the top ten. The sequenced sample was naive CD4+ T cells from PBMCs. Indicated subset: CD45RA+ positively selected. Receptors originate from a young man in good health. Some clones in this sample may be carry-over from other donors' samples.

V usage is TRBV5-1 and J usage is TRBJ2-7; 9 nucleotides match TRBD2. J lost 6 bases, V lost 4 bases, and 11 bases had no gene match. The CDR3 runs 15 residues. Germline CDR1 and CDR2: SGHRS and YFSETQ. The CDR3 reads CASSRLAAEAPEQYF. CDR3 nucleotides: TGCGCCAGCAGCCGACTAGCGGCTGAAGCTCCCGAGCAGTACTTC.

This clone was recorded once. The chain combines TRBV27 with TRBJ1-5; the match to TRBD1 covers 8 bases. CDR3 length equals 18 residues. Germline CDR1 MNHEY, CDR2 SMNVEV (reference sequence). Unmatched junction bases numbered 13, after V lost 5 bases and J lost 1 base. The CDR3 DNA reads TGTGCCAGCAGTCTTCGACAGGGGTCGGGGTTAAGCAATCAGCCCCAGCATTTT. It is translated as CASSLRQGSGLSNQPQHF.

This chain links TRBV12-2 with TRBJ2-3; the table's D gene call, TRBD2, was not cross checked with the DNA. TRBV12-2 is labeled a pseudogene. The CDR3 totals 18 residues. This CDR3 reads CASRHDPGLAGSTDTQYF. Here the CDR3 DNA reads TGTGCAAGTCGCCACGACCCAGGACTAGCGGGTTCCACAGATACGCAGTATTTT.

The CDR3: CASSSPRVPYEQYF. CDR3 DNA sequence: TGTGCCAGCAGCTCACCGCGGGTTCCATACGAGCAGTACTTC. The V and J genes are TRBV28 and TRBJ2-7; a possible D gene is TRBD2 (5 bases). The CDR3 loop spans 14 amino acids. The ends were cut back, 6 bases at V and 4 bases at J, with 16 bases in the middle. Germline assignment: CDR1 MDHEN and CDR2 SYDVKM.

The genes are TRBV28 and TRBJ2-1, with 10 bases fitting TRBD2. This CDR3 region has 15 residues. Losses at the gene ends were 6 bases for V and 6 bases for J; bases not matched to a gene: 8. Germline CDR1 and CDR2: MDHEN and SYDVKM. The CDR3 coding sequence is TGTGCCAGCAGGGGTAGCGGGAGGATGACCAATGAGCAGTTCTTC. Translating gives CASRGSGRMTNEQFF.

J is TRBJ1-3 and V is TRBV5-4; 7 bases line up with TRBD1. This CDR3 contains 14 residues. V was clipped by 0 bases and J by 10 bases; unmatched bases: 7. The germline CDR1 and CDR2 sequences are SGHNT and YYREEE (reference sequence). The CDR3 sequence is CASSLAGQVRTIYF. The DNA of the CDR3 is TGTGCCAGCAGCTTGGCCGGACAGGTCAGGACCATATATTTT.

This sequence joins TRBV19 and TRBJ2-3; D unclear. V gave up 3 bases and J gave up 10 bases, with 8 bases separating them. Per germline, CDR1 LNHDA and CDR2 SQIVND (reference sequence). This CDR3 contains 11 residues. The CDR3 sequence is CASSIGVSQYF. For the CDR3, the DNA is TGTGCCAGTAGTATTGGTGTATCGCAGTATTTT.

In nucleotides, the CDR3 is TGTGCCAGCAGCCAATACAGGGACAGATCATCCTACGAGCAGTACTTC. Translated, it gives CASSQYRDRSSYEQYF. The rearrangement uses TRBV28 and TRBJ2-7; TRBD1 aligns across 7 bases. The J segment lost 1 base and the V segment lost 6 bases, leaving 12 bases of the junction unmatched. The CDR3 is 16 residues long. Germline V CDR1 and CDR2: MDHEN, SYDVKM.

This chain uses TRBV7-9 with TRBJ2-7, with 7 bases identical to TRBD2. The CDR3 loop spans 14 amino acids. Germline V lookup: CDR1 SEHNR, CDR2 FQNEAQ (reference sequence). With 3 bases clipped from V and 12 bases from J, the junction kept 14 bases outside the gene matches. The CDR3 bases are TGTGCCAGCAGCTTGCCCGGGACTAAGAAGGGGACGTACTTC. Protein: CASSLPGTKKGTYF.

This rearrangement joins TRBV7-2 to TRBJ1-4; D gene uncertain. Germline values: CDR1 SGHTA, CDR2 FQGNSA. This CDR3 has 15 amino acids. V lost 1 base and J 5 bases, leaving 11 bases between the germline ends. DNA for the CDR3: TGTGCCAGCAGCTTAGACGGAAGGAAGAATGAAAAACTGTTTTTT. This translates into CASSLDGRKNEKLFF.

The CDR3 sequence: CASSWGQSSETNEKLFF. CDR3 DNA sequence: TGTGCCAGCAGCTGGGGACAGTCATCCGAAACTAATGAAAAACTGTTTTTT. V usage is TRBV7-9 and J usage is TRBJ1-4; TRBD1 aligns across 7 bases. The CDR3 sequence is 17 residues long. Germline V gene lookup returns CDR1 SEHNR and CDR2 FQNEAQ (reference sequence). V lost 4 bases, J lost 1 base, and 9 bases stayed unmatched.

This chain uses TRBV5-1 with TRBJ2-1; 10 bases agree with TRBD2. Germline V lookup: CDR1 SGHRS, CDR2 YFSETQ. The CDR3 runs 15 residues. Unmatched junction bases numbered 9, after V lost 4 bases and J lost 8 bases. CDR3 sequence: CASSALAGVTDEQFF. In DNA, the CDR3 is TGCGCCAGCAGCGCCCTAGCGGGAGTAACAGATGAGCAGTTCTTC.

This clone has just one count. The rearrangement joins TRBV11-2 to TRBJ2-5; TRBD1 matches 9 bases. CDR3 length: 15 amino acids. Germline V CDR1 and CDR2: SGHAT, FQNNGV. V shed 4 bases, J shed 4 bases, and the junction held 7 bases outside the gene matches. CDR3 in amino acids: CASSSMGQGSETQYF. As DNA, the CDR3 is TGTGCCAGCAGCTCGATGGGACAGGGCTCAGAGACCCAGTACTTC. Looking up the rest from reference TRBV11-2 and TRBJ2-5 gives the full variable domain: EAGVAQSPRYKIIEKRQSVAFWCNPISGHATLYWYQQILGQGPKLLIQFQNNGVVDDSQLPKDRFSAERLKGVDSTLKIQPAKLEDSAVYLCASSSMGQGSETQYFGPGTRLLVL.

The V and J genes are TRBV7-2 and TRBJ2-1, with D uncertain. Germline CDR1 and CDR2: SGHTA and FQGNSA. This CDR3 spans 15 amino acids. Between the trimmed V and J ends, which lost 5 bases and 2 bases, there was a span of 13 bases. This CDR3 is CASSPVRNAYNEQFF. CDR3 bases: TGTGCCAGCAGCCCCGTGAGGAATGCCTACAATGAGCAGTTCTTC.

The chain couples TRBV7-2 to TRBJ2-7; D is perhaps TRBD2 (5 bases). Germline V gene data show CDR1 as SGHTA and CDR2 as FQGNSA. Trimming left V 5 bases short and J 0 bases short, with 14 bases between. The CDR3 has 15 residues. The CDR3 here is CASSQPRAGSYEQYF. CDR3 nucleotide sequence: TGTGCCAGCAGCCAACCAAGGGCGGGCTCCTACGAGCAGTACTTC.

This chain connects TRBV15 to TRBJ2-7; D not resolved. V was clipped by 0 bases and J by 5 bases, with 8 bases between them. The CDR3 is made up of 13 amino acids. Germline values: CDR1 LNHNV, CDR2 YYDKDF (reference sequence). The CDR3 sequence: CATSRDHSDEQYF. CDR3 nucleotide sequence: TGTGCCACCAGCAGAGATCATTCGGACGAGCAGTACTTC.

The rearrangement joins TRBV9 to TRBJ2-3; possible D gene TRBD1, 5 bases. Germline CDR1 is SGDLS and CDR2 is YYNGEE. The CDR3 runs to 17 residues. Trimming pared 6 bases from V and 4 bases from J, leaving 24 bases between. The CDR3: CASKAFPDTSYPDTQYF. Here the CDR3 DNA reads TGTGCCAGCAAGGCCTTCCCGGACACTTCGTACCCAGATACGCAGTATTTT.

The chain combines TRBV7-9 with TRBJ1-1, with 7 positions matching TRBD1. The V and J ends lost 5 bases and 6 bases, in that order; junction bases with no gene match: 9. Germline V CDR1 and CDR2: SEHNR, FQNEAQ (reference sequence). The CDR3 runs 14 residues. DNA for the CDR3: TGTGCCAGCAGCACAGGGGACAGCCGACCTGAAGCTTTCTTT. It yields the protein CASSTGDSRPEAFF.

This rearrangement joins TRBV29-1 to TRBJ2-5, with TRBD1 as a possible D gene (5 bases). The CDR3 is made up of 13 amino acids. The V end lost 3 bases, the J end lost 5 bases, and 13 bases lay between the germline ends. Germline assignment: CDR1 SQVTM and CDR2 ANQGSEA. The CDR3 DNA reads TGCAGCGTTGATGGTCTGGGGCGGGAGACCCAGTACTTC. Translated: CSVDGLGRETQYF.

This chain links TRBV10-2 with TRBJ1-6; no clear D gene. V was pared by 3 bases and J by 7 bases, with 19 bases between. Germline V CDR1 and CDR2: WSHSY, SAAADI. This CDR3 has 17 residues. This chain's CDR3 is CASSEDGRTQWNSPLHF. In nucleotides, the CDR3 is TGCGCCAGCAGTGAAGATGGACGGACGCAGTGGAATTCACCCCTCCACTTT.

This CDR3 reads CASRAYNEQFF. DNA for the CDR3: TGTGCCAGCAGAGCCTACAATGAGCAGTTCTTC. This chain links TRBV11-2 with TRBJ2-1, with no clear D. From germline, CDR1 is SGHAT and CDR2 FQNNGV. The CDR3 loop spans 11 amino acids. V was cut by 6 bases and J by 2 bases, with 2 bases left in between.

The rearrangement uses TRBV4-1 and TRBJ2-7; D is ambiguous. Germline CDR1 is MGHRA and CDR2 is YSYEKL. Trimming shortened V by 1 base and J by 0 bases, and 10 bases separated the two germline ends. This CDR3 is built from 15 residues. In nucleotides, the CDR3 is TGCGCCAGCAGCCAAGGTACCTGGTCCTCCTACGAGCAGTACTTC. As protein: CASSQGTWSSYEQYF.

Here the CDR3 DNA reads TGCAGCGTCTGGACTGCTAGCGGCGGGCAGTACTTC. It is translated as CSVWTASGGQYF. The rearrangement joins TRBV29-1 to TRBJ2-7; the match to TRBD2 covers 7 bases. This CDR3 is built from 12 residues. Germline V gene lookup returns CDR1 SQVTM and CDR2 ANQGSEA. Losses at the gene ends were 6 bases for V and 9 bases for J; bases not matched to a gene: 11.

This chain joins TRBV18 and TRBJ1-5; possibly TRBD1 for D (6 bases). With 6 bases removed from V and 5 bases from J, the gap between germline ends came to 14 bases. The CDR3 is 14 amino acids. CDR1 is KGHSH and CDR2 is LQKENI in the germline V gene. The CDR3 region is CASSPQGFDQPQHF. CDR3 nucleotide sequence: TGTGCCAGCTCGCCGCAGGGGTTCGATCAGCCCCAGCATTTT.

Concerning this clone itself: The identical CDR3 is also encoded by other nucleotide sequences in the sample. The genes are TRBV28 and TRBJ1-3, with 7 bases fitting TRBD1. Trimming at V came to 7 bases and at J to 2 bases, leaving 5 bases not matched to a gene. The CDR3 is 14 amino acids. The germline CDR1 and CDR2 sequences are MDHEN and SYDVKM. CDR3 nucleotide sequence: TGTGCCAGCATCCCCAGGGGGGCTGGAAACACCATATATTTT. This encodes CASIPRGAGNTIYF.

The chain carries TRBV2 and TRBJ2-5; D possibly corresponds to TRBD1 (6 bases). Trimming left V 7 bases short and J 5 bases short, with 14 bases between. The CDR3 is made up of 13 amino acids. Germline V CDR1 and CDR2: SNHLY, FYNNEI. The CDR3: CASTQGKGETQYF. CDR3 nucleotide sequence: TGTGCCAGCACCCAGGGGAAGGGGGAGACCCAGTACTTC.